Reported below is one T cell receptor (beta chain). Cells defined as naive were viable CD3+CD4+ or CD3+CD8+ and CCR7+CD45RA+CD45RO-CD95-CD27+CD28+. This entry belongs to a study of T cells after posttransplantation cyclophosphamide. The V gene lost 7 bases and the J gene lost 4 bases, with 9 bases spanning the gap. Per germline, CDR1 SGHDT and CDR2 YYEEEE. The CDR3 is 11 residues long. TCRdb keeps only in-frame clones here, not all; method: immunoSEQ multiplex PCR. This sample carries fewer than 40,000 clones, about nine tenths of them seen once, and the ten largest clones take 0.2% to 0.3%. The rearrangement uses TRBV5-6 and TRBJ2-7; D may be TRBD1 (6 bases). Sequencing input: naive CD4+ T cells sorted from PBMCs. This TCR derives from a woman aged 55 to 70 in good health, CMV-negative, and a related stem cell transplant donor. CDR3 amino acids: CASSGTYEQYF. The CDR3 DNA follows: TGTGCCAGCTCCGGGACATACGAGCAGTACTTC.